This T cell receptor beta chain was identified during a study of blood T cell repertoires in COVID-19. Sequencing used immunoSEQ multiplex PCR; TCRdb keeps in-frame clones, though not all of them. The sample carries some 200,000 clones, approximately 84% recorded once. Looked up from germline, CDR1 is SGHTA and CDR2 is FQGNSA. This CDR3 is 13 amino acids long. Trimming removed 2 bases from V and 5 bases from J, with 9 bases in between. The TCR sequence derives from a man aged 80 or over with acute or convalescent COVID-19. The sequenced sample consisted of peripheral blood. The rearrangement links TRBV7-2 to TRBJ1-1, with a tentative D call TRBD1 (6 bases). The CDR3 sequence is CASSLMGATEAFF. CDR3 in DNA: TGTGCCAGCAGCTTAATGGGGGCAACTGAAGCTTTCTTT.